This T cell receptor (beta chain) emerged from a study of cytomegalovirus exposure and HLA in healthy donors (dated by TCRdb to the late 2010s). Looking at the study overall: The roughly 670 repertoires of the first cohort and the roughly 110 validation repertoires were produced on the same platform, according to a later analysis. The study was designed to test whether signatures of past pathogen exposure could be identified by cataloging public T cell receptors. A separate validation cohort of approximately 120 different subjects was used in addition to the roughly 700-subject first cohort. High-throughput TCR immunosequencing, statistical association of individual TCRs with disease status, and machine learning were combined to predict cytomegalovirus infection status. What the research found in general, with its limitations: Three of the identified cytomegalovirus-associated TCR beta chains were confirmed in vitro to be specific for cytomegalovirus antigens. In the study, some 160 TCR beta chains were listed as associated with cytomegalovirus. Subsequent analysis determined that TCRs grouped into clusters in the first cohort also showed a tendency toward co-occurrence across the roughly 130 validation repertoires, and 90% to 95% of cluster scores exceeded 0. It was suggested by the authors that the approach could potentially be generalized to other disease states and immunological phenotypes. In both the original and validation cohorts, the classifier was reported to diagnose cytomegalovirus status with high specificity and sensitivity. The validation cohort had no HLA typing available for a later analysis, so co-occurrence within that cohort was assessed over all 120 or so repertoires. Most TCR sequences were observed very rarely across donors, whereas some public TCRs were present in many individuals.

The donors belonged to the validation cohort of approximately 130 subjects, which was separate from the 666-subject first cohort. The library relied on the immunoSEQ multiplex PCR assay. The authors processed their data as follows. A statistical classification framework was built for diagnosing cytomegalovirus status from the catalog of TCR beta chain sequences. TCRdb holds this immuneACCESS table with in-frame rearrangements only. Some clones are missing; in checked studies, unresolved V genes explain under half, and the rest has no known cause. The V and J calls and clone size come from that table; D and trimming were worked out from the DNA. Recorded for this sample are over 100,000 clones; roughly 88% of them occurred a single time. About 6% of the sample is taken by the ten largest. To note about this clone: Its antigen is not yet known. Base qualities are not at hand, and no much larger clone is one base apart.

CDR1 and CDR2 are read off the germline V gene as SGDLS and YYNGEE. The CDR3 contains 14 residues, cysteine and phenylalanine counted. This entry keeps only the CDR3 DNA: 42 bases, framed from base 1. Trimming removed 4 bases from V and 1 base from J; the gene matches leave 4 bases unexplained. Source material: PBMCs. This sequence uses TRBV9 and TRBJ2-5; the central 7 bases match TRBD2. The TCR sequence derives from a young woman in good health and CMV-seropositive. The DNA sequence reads TGTGCCAGCAGCCTGGGGGGGGTCCAAGAGACCCAGTACTTC. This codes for CASSLGGVQETQYF.